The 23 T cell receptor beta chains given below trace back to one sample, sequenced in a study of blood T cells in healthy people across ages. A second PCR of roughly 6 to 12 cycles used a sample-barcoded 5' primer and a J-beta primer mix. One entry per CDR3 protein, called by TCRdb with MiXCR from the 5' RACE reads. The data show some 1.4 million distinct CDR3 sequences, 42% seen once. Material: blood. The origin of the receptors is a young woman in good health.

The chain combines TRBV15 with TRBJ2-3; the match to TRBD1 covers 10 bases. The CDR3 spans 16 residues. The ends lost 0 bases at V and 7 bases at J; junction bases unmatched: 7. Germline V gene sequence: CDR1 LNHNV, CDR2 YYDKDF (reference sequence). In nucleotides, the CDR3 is TGTGCCACCAGCAGAGAAGCCGGGACAGGGGCGAATACGCAGTATTTT. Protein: CATSREAGTGANTQYF.

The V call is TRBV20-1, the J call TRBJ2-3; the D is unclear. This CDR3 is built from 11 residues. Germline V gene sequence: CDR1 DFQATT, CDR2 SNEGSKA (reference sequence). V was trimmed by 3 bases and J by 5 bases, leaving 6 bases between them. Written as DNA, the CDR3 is TGCAGTGCTAGCGGCAAAGATACGCAGTATTTT. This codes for CSASGKDTQYF.

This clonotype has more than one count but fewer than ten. Here the CDR3 DNA reads TGCGCCAGCACTACTGGTGGGGGAGAGGTATCCTACGAGCAGTACTTC. This translates into CASTTGGGEVSYEQYF. The chain carries TRBV5-1 and TRBJ2-7; D might be TRBD1 or TRBD2, each matching 5 bases. The CDR3 is made up of 16 amino acids. Trimming stripped 6 bases from V and 1 base from J, with 20 bases between. The germline CDR1 and CDR2 sequences are SGHRS and YFSETQ.

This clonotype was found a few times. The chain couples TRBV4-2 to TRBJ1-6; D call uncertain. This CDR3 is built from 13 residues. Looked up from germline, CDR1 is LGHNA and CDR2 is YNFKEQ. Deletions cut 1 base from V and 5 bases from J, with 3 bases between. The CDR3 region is CASSQVDNSPLHF. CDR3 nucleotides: TGTGCCAGCAGCCAAGTTGATAATTCACCCCTCCACTTT.

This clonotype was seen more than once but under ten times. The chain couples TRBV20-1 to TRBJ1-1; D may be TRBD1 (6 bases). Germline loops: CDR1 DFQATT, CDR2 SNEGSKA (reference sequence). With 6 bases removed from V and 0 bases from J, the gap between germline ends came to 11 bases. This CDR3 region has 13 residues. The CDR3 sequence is CSAGTPMNTEAFF. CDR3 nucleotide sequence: TGCAGTGCGGGGACACCCATGAACACTGAAGCTTTCTTT.

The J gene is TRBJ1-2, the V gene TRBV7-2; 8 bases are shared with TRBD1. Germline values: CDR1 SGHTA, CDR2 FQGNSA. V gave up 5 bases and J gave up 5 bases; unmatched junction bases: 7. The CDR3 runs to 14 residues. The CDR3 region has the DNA TGTGCCAGCAGCCGAAAACAGGGGGTATATGGCTACACCTTC. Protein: CASSRKQGVYGYTF.

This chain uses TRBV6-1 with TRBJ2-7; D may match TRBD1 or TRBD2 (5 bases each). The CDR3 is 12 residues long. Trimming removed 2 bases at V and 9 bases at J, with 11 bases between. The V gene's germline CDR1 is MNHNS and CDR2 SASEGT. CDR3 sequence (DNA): TGTGCCAGCAGTGAATTAAACGGGGCGCAGTACTTC. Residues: CASSELNGAQYF.

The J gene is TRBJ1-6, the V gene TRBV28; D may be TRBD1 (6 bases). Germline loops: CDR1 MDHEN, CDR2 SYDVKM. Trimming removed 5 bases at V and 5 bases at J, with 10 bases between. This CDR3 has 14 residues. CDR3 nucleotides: TGTGCCAGCAGTACGGACAGTAATAATTCACCCCTCCACTTT. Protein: CASSTDSNNSPLHF.

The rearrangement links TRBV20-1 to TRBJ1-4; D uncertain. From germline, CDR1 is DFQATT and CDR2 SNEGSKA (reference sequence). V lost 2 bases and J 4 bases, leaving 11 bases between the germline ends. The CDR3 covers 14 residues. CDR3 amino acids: CSARTRAGNEKLFF. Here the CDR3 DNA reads TGCAGTGCTAGAACACGGGCTGGTAATGAAAAACTGTTTTTT.

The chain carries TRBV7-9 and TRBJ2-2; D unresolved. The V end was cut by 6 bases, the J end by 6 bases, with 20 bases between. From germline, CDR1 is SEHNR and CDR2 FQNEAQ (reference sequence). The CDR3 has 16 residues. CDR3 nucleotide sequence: TGTGCCAGCAGTCAAGACGGCCTCTTCGGAGCCGGGGAGCTGTTTTTT. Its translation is CASSQDGLFGAGELFF.

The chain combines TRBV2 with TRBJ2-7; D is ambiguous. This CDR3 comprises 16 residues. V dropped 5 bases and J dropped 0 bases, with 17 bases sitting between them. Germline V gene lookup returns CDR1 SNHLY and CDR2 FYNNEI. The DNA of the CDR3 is TGTGCCAGCAGTCCAACCCGAGGCGGATTCTCCTACGAGCAGTACTTC. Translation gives CASSPTRGGFSYEQYF.

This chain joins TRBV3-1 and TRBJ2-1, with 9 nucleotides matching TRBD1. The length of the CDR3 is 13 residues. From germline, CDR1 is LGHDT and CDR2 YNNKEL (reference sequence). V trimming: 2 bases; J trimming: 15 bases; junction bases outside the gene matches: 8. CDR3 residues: CASSQRDREFLFF. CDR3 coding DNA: TGTGCCAGCAGCCAACGGGACAGGGAGTTTCTGTTCTTC.

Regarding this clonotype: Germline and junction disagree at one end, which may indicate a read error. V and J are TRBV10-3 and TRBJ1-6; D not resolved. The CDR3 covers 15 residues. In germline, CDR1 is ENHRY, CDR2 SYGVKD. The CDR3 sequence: CAISESVGSDSPLHF. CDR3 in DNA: TGCGCCATCAGTGAGTCGGTAGGGAGTGATTCACCCCTCCACTTT.

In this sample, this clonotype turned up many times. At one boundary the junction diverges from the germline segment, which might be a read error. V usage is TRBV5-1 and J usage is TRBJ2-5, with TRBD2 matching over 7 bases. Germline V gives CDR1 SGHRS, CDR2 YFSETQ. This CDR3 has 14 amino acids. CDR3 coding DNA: TGTGCCAGCAGCTTGGGGACTACCCAAGAGACCCAGTACTTC. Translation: CASSLGTTQETQYF.

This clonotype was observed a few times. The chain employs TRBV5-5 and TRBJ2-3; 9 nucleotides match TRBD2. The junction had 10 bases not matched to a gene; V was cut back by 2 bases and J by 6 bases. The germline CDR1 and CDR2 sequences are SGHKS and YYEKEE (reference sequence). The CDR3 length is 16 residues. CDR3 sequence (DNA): TGTGCCAGCAGCTTCGGGGCTAGCGGGGCGTGGGATACGCAGTATTTT. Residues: CASSFGASGAWDTQYF.

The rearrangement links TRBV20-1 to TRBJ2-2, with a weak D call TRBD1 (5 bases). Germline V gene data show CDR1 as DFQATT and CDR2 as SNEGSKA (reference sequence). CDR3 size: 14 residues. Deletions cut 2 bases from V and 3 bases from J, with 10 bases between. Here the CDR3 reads CSARKGSDTGELFF. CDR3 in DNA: TGCAGTGCTAGAAAGGGGTCGGACACCGGGGAGCTGTTTTTT.

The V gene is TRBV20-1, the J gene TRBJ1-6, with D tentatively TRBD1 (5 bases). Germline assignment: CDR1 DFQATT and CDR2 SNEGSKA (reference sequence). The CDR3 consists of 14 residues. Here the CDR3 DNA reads TGCAGCGTTACCCAGAGAGGGGACAATTCACCCCTCCACTTT. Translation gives CSVTQRGDNSPLHF.

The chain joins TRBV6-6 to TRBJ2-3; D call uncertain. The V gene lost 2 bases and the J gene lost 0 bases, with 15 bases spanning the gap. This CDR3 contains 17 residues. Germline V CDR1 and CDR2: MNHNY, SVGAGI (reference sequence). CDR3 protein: CASSYVPPTFSTDTQYF. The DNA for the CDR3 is TGTGCCAGCAGTTACGTCCCCCCGACATTTAGCACAGATACGCAGTATTTT.

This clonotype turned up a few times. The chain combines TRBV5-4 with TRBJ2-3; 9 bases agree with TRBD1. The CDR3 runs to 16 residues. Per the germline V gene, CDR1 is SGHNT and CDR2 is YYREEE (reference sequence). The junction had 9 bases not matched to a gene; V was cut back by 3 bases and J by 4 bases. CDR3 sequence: CASSSPGDRVPDTQYF. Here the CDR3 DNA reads TGTGCCAGCAGCTCTCCGGGGGACAGGGTCCCAGATACGCAGTATTTT.

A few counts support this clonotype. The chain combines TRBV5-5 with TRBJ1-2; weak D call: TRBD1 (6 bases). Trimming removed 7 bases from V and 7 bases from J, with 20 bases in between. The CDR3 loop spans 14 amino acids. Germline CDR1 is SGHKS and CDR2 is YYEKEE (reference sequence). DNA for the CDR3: TGTGCCAGCGGTGTTTCTTTGGGGGCATTTGGCTACACCTTC. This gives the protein CASGVSLGAFGYTF.

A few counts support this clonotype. CDR3 DNA: TGTGCCAGCAGTGAATTTGGGAGCGGGAGAGACATTCAGTACTTC. Protein: CASSEFGSGRDIQYF. V usage is TRBV25-1 and J usage is TRBJ2-4, with 8 bases that match TRBD2. Trimming at V came to 1 base and at J to 8 bases, leaving 7 bases not matched to a gene. The CDR3 contains 15 residues. Germline V CDR1 and CDR2: MGHDK, SYGVNS. Variable domain in full (rest from reference TRBV25-1 and TRBJ2-4): EADIYQTPRYLVIGTGKKITLECSQTMGHDKMYWYQQDPGMELHLIHYSYGVNSTEKGDLSSESTVSRIRTEHFPLTLESARPSHTSQYLCASSEFGSGRDIQYFGAGTRLSVL.

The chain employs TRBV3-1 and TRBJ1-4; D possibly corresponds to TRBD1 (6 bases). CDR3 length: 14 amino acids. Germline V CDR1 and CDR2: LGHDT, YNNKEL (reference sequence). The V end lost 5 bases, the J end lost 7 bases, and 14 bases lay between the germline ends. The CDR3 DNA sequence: TGTGCCAGCAGCAAGGGACAAGTAGGTGAAAAACTGTTTTTT. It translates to CASSKGQVGEKLFF.

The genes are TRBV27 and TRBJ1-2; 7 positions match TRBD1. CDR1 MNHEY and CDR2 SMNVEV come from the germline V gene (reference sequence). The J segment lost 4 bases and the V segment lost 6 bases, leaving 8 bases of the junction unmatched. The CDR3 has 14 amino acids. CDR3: CASRARGGRYGYTF. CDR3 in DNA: TGTGCCAGCAGGGCCAGGGGGGGACGCTATGGCTACACCTTC.